The following is a TCR beta chain sequence with its context. Germline V CDR1 and CDR2: SGDLS, YYNGEE. Trimming removed 0 bases at V and 2 bases at J, with 16 bases between. The CDR3 is 17 amino acids. Sequencing was performed with immunoSEQ multiplex PCR; in TCRdb, only in-frame clones are kept and a portion is missing. The sample records 410,000 or so clones, more than 80% being singletons. This sample stems from a study of blood T cell repertoires in COVID-19. Across the whole study: Collection of acute and convalescent COVID-19 samples took place in the United States, Italy and Spain. Sample material is recorded as cDNA or gDNA derived from T cells, B-cell-depleted T cells, or PBMCs.

Specimen: peripheral blood. This clonotype originated in a woman aged 30 to 39 with active or convalescent COVID-19. This chain connects TRBV9 to TRBJ2-3; D perhaps matches TRBD2 (5 bases). CDR3 nucleotide sequence: TGTGCCAGCAGCGTAGACGGTCGAGGGAGCTCCACAGATACGCAGTATTTT. It is translated as CASSVDGRGSSTDTQYF.